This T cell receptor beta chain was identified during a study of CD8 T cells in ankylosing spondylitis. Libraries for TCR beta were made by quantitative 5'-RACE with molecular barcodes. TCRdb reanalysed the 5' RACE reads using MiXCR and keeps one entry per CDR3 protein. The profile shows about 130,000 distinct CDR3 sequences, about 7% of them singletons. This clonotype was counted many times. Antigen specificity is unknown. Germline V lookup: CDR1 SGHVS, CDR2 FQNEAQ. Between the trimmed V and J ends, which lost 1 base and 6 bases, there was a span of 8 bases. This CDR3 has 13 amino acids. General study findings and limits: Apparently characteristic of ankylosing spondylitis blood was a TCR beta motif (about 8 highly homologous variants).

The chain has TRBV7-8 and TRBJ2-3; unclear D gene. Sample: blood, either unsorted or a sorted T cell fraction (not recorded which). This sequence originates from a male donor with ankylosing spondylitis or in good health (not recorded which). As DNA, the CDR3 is TGTGCCAGCAGCTTAGGGCTCGCCGATACGCAGTATTTT. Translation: CASSLGLADTQYF.